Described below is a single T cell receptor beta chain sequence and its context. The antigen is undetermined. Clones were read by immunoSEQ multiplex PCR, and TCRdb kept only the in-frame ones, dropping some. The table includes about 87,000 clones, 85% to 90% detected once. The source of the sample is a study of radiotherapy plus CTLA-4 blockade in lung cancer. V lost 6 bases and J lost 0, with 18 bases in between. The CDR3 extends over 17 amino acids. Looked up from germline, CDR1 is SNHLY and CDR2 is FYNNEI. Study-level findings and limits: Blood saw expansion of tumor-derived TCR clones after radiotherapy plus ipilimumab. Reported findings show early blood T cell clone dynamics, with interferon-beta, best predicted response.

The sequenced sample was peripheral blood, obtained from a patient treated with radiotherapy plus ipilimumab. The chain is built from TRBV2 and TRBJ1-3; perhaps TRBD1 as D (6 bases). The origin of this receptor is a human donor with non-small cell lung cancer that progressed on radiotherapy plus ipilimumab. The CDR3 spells CASRPHEGGGSGNTIYF. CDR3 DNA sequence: TGTGCCAGCAGACCCCATGAGGGGGGCGGCTCTGGAAACACCATATATTTT.